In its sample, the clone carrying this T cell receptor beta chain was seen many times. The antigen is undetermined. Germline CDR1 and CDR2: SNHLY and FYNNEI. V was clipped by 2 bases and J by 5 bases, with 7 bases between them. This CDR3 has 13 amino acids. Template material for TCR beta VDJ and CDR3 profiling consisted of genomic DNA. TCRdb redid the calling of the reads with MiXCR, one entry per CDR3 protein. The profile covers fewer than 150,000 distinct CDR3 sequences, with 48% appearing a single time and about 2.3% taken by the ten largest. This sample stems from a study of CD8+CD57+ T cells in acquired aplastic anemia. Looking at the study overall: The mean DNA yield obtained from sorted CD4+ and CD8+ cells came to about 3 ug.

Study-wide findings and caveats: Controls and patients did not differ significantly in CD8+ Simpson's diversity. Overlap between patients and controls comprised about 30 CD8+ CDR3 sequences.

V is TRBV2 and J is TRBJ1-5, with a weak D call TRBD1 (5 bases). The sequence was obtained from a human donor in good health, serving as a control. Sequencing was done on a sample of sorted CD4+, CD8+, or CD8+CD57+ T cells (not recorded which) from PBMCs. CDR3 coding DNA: TGTGCCAGCAGTGAAAGGGGACATCAGCCCCAGCATTTT. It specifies CASSERGHQPQHF.